This entry concerns a single TCR beta chain. With 8 bases clipped from V and 6 bases from J, the junction kept 7 bases outside the gene matches. Germline V lookup: CDR1 LNHNV, CDR2 YYDKDF (reference sequence). This CDR3 spans 13 amino acids. This specimen comes from a study of OX40 agonist ivuxolimab in advanced cancers. Across the whole study: Partial responses were achieved by three patients, of whom one had hepatocellular carcinoma and two had cutaneous melanoma.

Generated by immunoSEQ multiplex PCR, the TCRdb table keeps only in-frame clones and is missing some. The sample consists of around 64,000 clones, roughly 82% of them appearing once. The chain joins TRBV15 to TRBJ2-1; 7 positions agree with TRBD1. This TCR was sampled from an adult with an advanced solid tumor such as melanoma, head and neck, liver or kidney cancer. Specimen: CD4+ or CD8+ T cells sorted from blood, collected in a trial of the OX40 agonist ivuxolimab. The CDR3 loop reads CATQRGLGNEQFF. DNA of the CDR3: TGTGCCACCCAAAGGGGGCTGGGCAATGAGCAGTTCTTC.